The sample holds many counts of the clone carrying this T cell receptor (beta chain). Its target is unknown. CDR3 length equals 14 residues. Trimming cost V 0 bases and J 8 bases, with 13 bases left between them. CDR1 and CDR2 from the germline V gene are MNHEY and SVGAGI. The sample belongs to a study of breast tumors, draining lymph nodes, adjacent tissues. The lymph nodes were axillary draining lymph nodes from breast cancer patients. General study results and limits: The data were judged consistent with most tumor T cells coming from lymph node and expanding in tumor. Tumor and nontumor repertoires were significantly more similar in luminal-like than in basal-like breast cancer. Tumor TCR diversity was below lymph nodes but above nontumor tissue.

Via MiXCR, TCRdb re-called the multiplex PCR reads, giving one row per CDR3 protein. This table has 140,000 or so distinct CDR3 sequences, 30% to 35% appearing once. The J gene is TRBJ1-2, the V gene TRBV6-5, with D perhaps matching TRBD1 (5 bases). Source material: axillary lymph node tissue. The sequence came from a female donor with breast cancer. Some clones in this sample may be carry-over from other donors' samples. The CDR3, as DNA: TGTGCCAGCAGTTACTCACAGGTCCTGGGGGGCTACACCTTC. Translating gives CASSYSQVLGGYTF.